Below, 23 T cell receptor beta chains from the same sample are listed, as sequenced in a study of radiation and T cells in renal cell carcinoma. Sequencing was performed with immunoSEQ multiplex PCR; in TCRdb, only in-frame clones are kept and a portion is missing. The data hold over 90,000 clones, with 70% to 85% observed a single time. The sample's time point: blood 4 weeks post-SBRT, at nephrectomy. Regarding treatment: 15 Gy SBRT to primary tumor, nephrectomy 4 weeks later. The sequenced sample was blood, obtained from a patient whose treatment included radiotherapy and nephrectomy. The receptors shown here come from a man in his sixties with renal cell carcinoma.

A remark on this clone: Other DNA sequences from this sample encode an identical CDR3 as well. V and J are TRBV10-3 and TRBJ1-2, with D unclear. This CDR3 is built from 12 residues. Trimming pared 8 bases from V and 1 base from J, leaving 8 bases between. Germline assignment: CDR1 ENHRY and CDR2 SYGVKD. In DNA form, the CDR3 reads TGTGCCATCTCAGGAGGTAACTATGGCTACACCTTC. This translates into CAISGGNYGYTF.

The chain is built from TRBV7-2 and TRBJ2-5; maybe TRBD2 (5 bases). This CDR3 comprises 15 residues. V shed 5 bases and J shed 2 bases, with 15 bases lying between them. CDR1 and CDR2 (germline): SGHTA, FQGNSA. DNA of the CDR3: TGTGCCAGCAGCCACGGAAGGCGGAGGCAAGAGACCCAGTACTTC. This codes for CASSHGRRRQETQYF.

The V call is TRBV7-9, the J call TRBJ2-7, with TRBD2 matching over 12 bases. Germline loops: CDR1 SEHNR, CDR2 FQNEAQ (reference sequence). V gave up 2 bases and J gave up 5 bases; unmatched junction bases: 7. The CDR3 has 16 amino acids. The CDR3 is CASSLSSGLAGNEQYF. The CDR3 region has the DNA TGTGCCAGCAGCTTATCGTCGGGACTAGCGGGTAACGAGCAGTACTTC. Variable domain in full (rest from reference TRBV7-9 and TRBJ2-7): DTGVSQNPRHKITKRGQNVTFRCDPISEHNRLYWYRQTLGQGPEFLTYFQNEAQLEKSRLLSDRFSAERPKGSFSTLEIQRTEQGDSAMYLCASSLSSGLAGNEQYFGPGTRLTVT.

The chain combines TRBV7-6 with TRBJ1-5, with 8 bases identical to TRBD1. The CDR3 is 17 residues long. The V gene's germline CDR1 is SGHVS and CDR2 FNYEAQ. The ends lost 5 bases at V and 6 bases at J; junction bases unmatched: 15. CDR3 amino acids: CASSPPRQGPRFQPQHF. The CDR3 coding sequence is TGTGCCAGCAGCCCCCCCCGACAGGGGCCCCGGTTTCAGCCCCAGCATTTT.

The chain is built from TRBV11-2 and TRBJ2-2; 10 nucleotides match TRBD2. V dropped 0 bases and J dropped 7; count of bases not matched to a gene: 11. Germline CDR1 SGHAT, CDR2 FQNNGV. This CDR3 has 18 residues. DNA for the CDR3: TGTGCCAGCAGCTTAGATAGAGTAGCGGGAGGCCGTGGCGGGGAGCTGTTTTTT. Translating it yields CASSLDRVAGGRGGELFF.

The V gene is TRBV29-1, the J gene TRBJ1-1, with 7 positions matching TRBD1. J lost 3 bases, V lost 0 bases, and 16 bases had no gene match. This CDR3 comprises 18 residues. Germline CDR1 is SQVTM and CDR2 is ANQGSEA. The chain's CDR3 is CSVEEYLHGGQGDTEAFF. The DNA for the CDR3 is TGCAGCGTTGAAGAATACCTCCACGGGGGGCAGGGGGACACTGAAGCTTTCTTT.

The gene calls are TRBV5-4 and TRBJ2-5; the match to TRBD2 covers 10 bases. From germline, CDR1 is SGHNT and CDR2 YYREEE (reference sequence). The V and J ends lost 2 bases and 1 base, in that order; junction bases with no gene match: 5. The CDR3 runs to 16 residues. CDR3 sequence reads: CASSFAGLAAQETQYF. Written as DNA, the CDR3 is TGTGCCAGCAGCTTCGCTGGACTAGCGGCCCAAGAGACCCAGTACTTC.

The rearrangement joins TRBV21-1 to TRBJ2-7; no check of the table's D call, TRBD2, against the DNA was made. TRBV21-1 is noted as a pseudogene. This CDR3 is 16 amino acids long. The CDR3, as DNA: TGTGCCAGCAGCAACGGCAATAGCGGGCCTTATGACGAGCAGTACTTC. Translation gives CASSNGNSGPYDEQYF.

The V and J genes are TRBV7-9 and TRBJ2-7, with a weak D call TRBD1 (5 bases). The V gene lost 5 bases and the J gene lost 2 bases, with 10 bases spanning the gap. The V gene's germline CDR1 is SEHNR and CDR2 FQNEAQ (reference sequence). CDR3 length equals 13 residues. CDR3 loop: CASSGRTTYEQYF. CDR3 nucleotides: TGTGCCAGCAGCGGACGGACAACCTACGAGCAGTACTTC.

The CDR3 DNA sequence: TGTGCCAGCAGCTCGGGAGGGCCCTCGCAGACAGATACGCAGTATTTT. This sequence encodes CASSSGGPSQTDTQYF. V usage is TRBV5-4 and J usage is TRBJ2-3; 8 bases line up with TRBD2. V lost 3 bases and J lost 3; bases outside the gene matches: 9. CDR3 length: 16 residues. Germline V lookup: CDR1 SGHNT, CDR2 YYREEE (reference sequence). The whole variable domain, filled in from reference TRBV5-4 and TRBJ2-3, reads ETGVTQSPTHLIKTRGQQVTLRCSSQSGHNTVSWYQQALGQGPQFIFQYYREEENGRGNFPPRFSGLQFPNYSSELNVNALELDDSALYLCASSSGGPSQTDTQYFGPGTRLTVL.

V gene TRBV19 combines with J gene TRBJ1-1, with 7 positions matching TRBD1. The CDR3 covers 15 residues. The V gene end was trimmed by 5 bases and the J gene end by 5 bases; junction bases not matched to a gene: 11. Germline V gives CDR1 LNHDA, CDR2 SQIVND (reference sequence). CDR3 bases: TGTGCCAGTAGTCCCCAGGGGGGGGCGCTTACTGAAGCTTTCTTT. It translates to CASSPQGGALTEAFF. Full variable domain (outside the CDR3, taken from reference TRBV19 and TRBJ1-1): DGGITQSPKYLFRKEGQNVTLSCEQNLNHDAMYWYRQDPGQGLRLIYYSQIVNDFQKGDIAEGYSVSREKKESFPLTVTSAQKNPTAFYLCASSPQGGALTEAFFGQGTRLTVV.

V usage is TRBV5-1 and J usage is TRBJ2-3, with no clear D. The V end lost 0 bases, the J end lost 6 bases, and 14 bases lay between the germline ends. There are 15 residues in the CDR3. The germline CDR1 and CDR2 sequences are SGHRS and YFSETQ. The CDR3 protein is CASSLVTLKVDTQYF. In nucleotides, the CDR3 is TGCGCCAGCAGCTTGGTGACTCTTAAGGTCGATACGCAGTATTTT.

This chain joins TRBV7-2 and TRBJ2-2, with 7 bases lining up with TRBD1. Germline CDR1 SGHTA, CDR2 FQGNSA. V shed 2 bases, J shed 4 bases, and the junction held 16 bases outside the gene matches. The CDR3 has 19 amino acids. CDR3 sequence reads: CASSLNILIGTDLTGELFF. CDR3 nucleotides: TGTGCCAGCAGCTTAAACATTTTAATCGGGACAGATCTCACCGGGGAGCTGTTTTTT.

This sequence joins TRBV5-1 and TRBJ2-1; 7 bases fit TRBD1. CDR1 is SGHRS and CDR2 is YFSETQ in the germline V gene. CDR3 length: 15 amino acids. V was clipped by 0 bases and J by 3 bases; unmatched bases: 3. In DNA, the CDR3 is TGCGCCAGCAGCTTGGTAAGGGGGCACTACAATGAGCAGTTCTTC. Encoded protein: CASSLVRGHYNEQFF.

The chain carries TRBV28 and TRBJ1-1, with no clear D. Between the trimmed V and J ends, which lost 6 bases and 8 bases, there was a span of 16 bases. From germline, CDR1 is MDHEN and CDR2 SYDVKM. The CDR3 sequence is 13 residues long. The CDR3 spells CASSVAQAGEAFF. The CDR3 DNA follows: TGTGCCAGCAGCGTCGCTCAGGCAGGCGAAGCTTTCTTT.

This chain joins TRBV9 and TRBJ2-1; 8 nucleotides match TRBD2. The germline gives CDR1 SGDLS, CDR2 YYNGEE. Germline trimming cut 5 bases from V and 5 bases from J; bases unmatched to any gene: 9. This CDR3 is 15 amino acids long. The CDR3 DNA reads TGTGCCAGCAGTCTTCTAGCGGGCGTAAACAATGAGCAGTTCTTC. It codes for CASSLLAGVNNEQFF.

The rearrangement uses TRBV28 and TRBJ2-7; the match to TRBD2 covers 9 bases. This CDR3 has 16 amino acids. Germline values: CDR1 MDHEN, CDR2 SYDVKM. V trimming: 8 bases; J trimming: 0 bases; junction bases outside the gene matches: 11. The CDR3 nucleotides are TGTGCCAGCTACAGTTGGGGTAGCGGGAGCTCCTACGAGCAGTACTTC. Translating it yields CASYSWGSGSSYEQYF.

J is TRBJ2-5 and V is TRBV5-1; TRBD1 agrees at 10 bases. The CDR3 runs to 15 residues. The germline CDR1 and CDR2 sequences are SGHRS and YFSETQ. V shed 4 bases and J 5 bases; nucleotides not matched to a gene: 8. CDR3 in DNA: TGCGCCAGCAGCGCCGGACAGGGGGGTAGGGAGACCCAGTACTTC. Encoded protein: CASSAGQGGRETQYF.

The gene calls are TRBV28 and TRBJ1-5; 7 nucleotides agree with TRBD1. Germline-derived CDR1 and CDR2 are MDHEN and SYDVKM. Trimming took 7 bases from V and 0 from J; bases not matched to a gene: 9. CDR3 size: 16 residues. The CDR3 is CASIETGVYSNQPQHF. For the CDR3, the DNA is TGTGCCAGCATCGAAACAGGGGTTTATAGCAATCAGCCCCAGCATTTT.

The J gene is TRBJ2-6, the V gene TRBV28; D assignment may be TRBD1 or TRBD2 (6 bases each). Germline lookup yields CDR1 MDHEN and CDR2 SYDVKM. CDR3 length: 18 amino acids. V was pared by 8 bases and J by 4 bases, with 24 bases between. CDR3 loop: CASDGGGNLQGGANVLTF. The CDR3 coding sequence is TGTGCCAGCGACGGTGGAGGGAACCTTCAGGGGGGGGCCAACGTCCTGACTTTC.

Here the CDR3 reads CASSLGSRSEGAQYF. CDR3 DNA sequence: TGTGCCAGCAGTTTGGGCTCCAGGAGTGAGGGGGCCCAGTACTTC. The chain is built from TRBV28 and TRBJ2-5, with D possibly matching TRBD1 (6 bases). CDR1 is MDHEN, CDR2 SYDVKM, per germline. The CDR3 extends over 15 amino acids. Trimming took off 3 bases at V and 9 bases at J, with 20 bases between the two ends.

The chain carries TRBV2 and TRBJ1-5; 9 positions match TRBD1. The CDR3 contains 13 residues. V was clipped by 5 bases and J by 12 bases; unmatched bases: 8. The germline CDR1 and CDR2 sequences are SNHLY and FYNNEI. The CDR3 DNA follows: TGTGCCAGCAGTCAGGACAGGGGCCGATTCCAGCATTTT. The encoded protein is CASSQDRGRFQHF.

This chain links TRBV18 with TRBJ2-7; no definite D call. This CDR3 comprises 15 residues. The V and J ends lost 1 base and 0 bases respectively, with 10 bases between them. Germline V gene data show CDR1 as KGHSH and CDR2 as LQKENI. CDR3 amino acids: CASSPLAQNSYEQYF. CDR3 in DNA: TGTGCCAGCTCACCACTTGCTCAAAACTCCTACGAGCAGTACTTC.